This T cell receptor beta chain is from a study of T cells in Graves' hyperthyroidism and ophthalmopathy. Each person with ophthalmopathy scored at least 3 on the Clinical Activity Score, reached NOSPECS grade 4 or higher, and had been ill under 3 months. Based on clinical symptoms, serum thyroxine and TRAb, thyroid ultrasound and orbital computed tomography, diagnoses were reached. The table lists this clonotype with many counts. Its antigen is unknown. Whole-study results and caveats: Blood also held most thyroid clonotypes expanded beyond 0.001.

The V gene lost 7 bases and the J gene lost 0 bases, with 13 bases spanning the gap. Per germline, CDR1 MNHNS and CDR2 SASEGT. CDR3 size: 16 residues. The investigators amplified TCR beta CDR3 regions from RNA transcripts. An initial round of RT-PCR targeting the TCR CDR3 relied on the HTBI primer set. TCRdb fed the multiplex PCR reads into MiXCR, producing one record per CDR3 protein. The data contain fewer than 250,000 distinct CDR3 sequences, around 24% of them singletons. The sequence was collected from a woman aged 40 to 50 with Graves' ophthalmopathy. Material for sequencing was blood. V is TRBV6-1 and J is TRBJ2-6; no reliable D call. The chain's CDR3 is CASTPPPGSGANVLTF. In DNA form, the CDR3 reads TGTGCCAGCACTCCCCCGCCAGGCTCTGGGGCCAACGTCCTGACTTTC.